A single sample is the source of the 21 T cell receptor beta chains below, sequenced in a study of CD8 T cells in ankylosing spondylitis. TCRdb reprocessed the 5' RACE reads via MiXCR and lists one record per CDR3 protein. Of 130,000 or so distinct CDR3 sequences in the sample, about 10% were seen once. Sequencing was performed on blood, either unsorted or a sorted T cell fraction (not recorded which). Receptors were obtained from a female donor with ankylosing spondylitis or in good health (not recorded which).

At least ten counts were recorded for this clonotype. This CDR3 is CASSSAYSDTQYF. Written as DNA, the CDR3 is TGTGCCAGCAGTAGCGCGTATTCAGATACGCAGTATTTT. This chain uses TRBV6-4 with TRBJ2-3; D unclear. This CDR3 is built from 13 residues. Germline V CDR1 and CDR2: MRHNA, SNTAGT. The germline V and J ends were trimmed by 5 bases and 4 bases, with 10 bases remaining between them.

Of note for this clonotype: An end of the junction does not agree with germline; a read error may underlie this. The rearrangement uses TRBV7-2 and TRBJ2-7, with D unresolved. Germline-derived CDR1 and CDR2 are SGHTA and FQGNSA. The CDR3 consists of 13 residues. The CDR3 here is CASSLGADYGQYF. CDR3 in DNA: TGTGCCAGCAGCTTAGGGGCTGATTACGGGCAGTACTTC.

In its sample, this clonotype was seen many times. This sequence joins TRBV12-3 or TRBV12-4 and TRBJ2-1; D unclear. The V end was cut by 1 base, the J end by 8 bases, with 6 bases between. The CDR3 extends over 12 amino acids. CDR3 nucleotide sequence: TGTGCCAGCAGTTTAGTCATCCATGAGCAGTTCTTC. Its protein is CASSLVIHEQFF.

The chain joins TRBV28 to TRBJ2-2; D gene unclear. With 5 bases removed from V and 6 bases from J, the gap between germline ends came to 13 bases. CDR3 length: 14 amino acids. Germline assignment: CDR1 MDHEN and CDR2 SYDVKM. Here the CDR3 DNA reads TGTGCCAGCAGTCCCTCTGAAGGGTCCGGGGAGCTGTTTTTT. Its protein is CASSPSEGSGELFF.

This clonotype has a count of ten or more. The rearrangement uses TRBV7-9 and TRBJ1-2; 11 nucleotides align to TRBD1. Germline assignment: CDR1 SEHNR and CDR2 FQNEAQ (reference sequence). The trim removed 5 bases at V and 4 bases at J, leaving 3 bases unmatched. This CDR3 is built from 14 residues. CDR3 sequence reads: CASSPGTGGYGYTF. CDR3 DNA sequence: TGTGCCAGCAGCCCCGGGACAGGGGGCTATGGCTACACCTTC.

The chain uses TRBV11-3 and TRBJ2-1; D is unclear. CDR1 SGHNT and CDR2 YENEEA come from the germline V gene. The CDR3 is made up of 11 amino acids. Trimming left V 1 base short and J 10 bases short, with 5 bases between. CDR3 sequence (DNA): TGTGCCAGCAGCTTAGTGACCGAGCAGTTCTTC. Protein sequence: CASSLVTEQFF.

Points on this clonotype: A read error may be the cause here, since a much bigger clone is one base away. CDR3 loop: CASSLFAESGYGYPF. CDR3 coding DNA: TGTGCCAGCAGTTTGTTCGCAGAATCAGGGTATGGCTACCCCTTC. The chain employs TRBV12-3 or TRBV12-4 and TRBJ1-2; tentative D call: TRBD1 (5 bases). This CDR3 comprises 15 residues.

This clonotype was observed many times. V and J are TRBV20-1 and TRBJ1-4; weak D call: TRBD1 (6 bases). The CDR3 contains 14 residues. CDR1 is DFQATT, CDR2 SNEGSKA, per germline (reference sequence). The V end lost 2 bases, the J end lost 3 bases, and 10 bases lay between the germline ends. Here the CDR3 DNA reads TGCAGTGCTAGATGGGGGGCCGCTAATGAAAAACTGTTTTTT. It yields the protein CSARWGAANEKLFF.

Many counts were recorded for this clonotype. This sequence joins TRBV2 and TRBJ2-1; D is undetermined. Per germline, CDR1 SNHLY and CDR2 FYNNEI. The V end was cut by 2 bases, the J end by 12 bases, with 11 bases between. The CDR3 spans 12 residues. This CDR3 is CASSETAGGQFF. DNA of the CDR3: TGTGCCAGCAGTGAAACGGCTGGCGGGCAGTTCTTC.

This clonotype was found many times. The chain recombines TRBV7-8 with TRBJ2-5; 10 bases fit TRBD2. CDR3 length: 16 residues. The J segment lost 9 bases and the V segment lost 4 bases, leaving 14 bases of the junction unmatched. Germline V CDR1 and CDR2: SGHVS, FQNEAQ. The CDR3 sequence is CASSSSSRLAGEAQYF. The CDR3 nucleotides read TGTGCCAGCAGCTCGAGTAGTAGGCTAGCGGGGGAGGCCCAGTACTTC.

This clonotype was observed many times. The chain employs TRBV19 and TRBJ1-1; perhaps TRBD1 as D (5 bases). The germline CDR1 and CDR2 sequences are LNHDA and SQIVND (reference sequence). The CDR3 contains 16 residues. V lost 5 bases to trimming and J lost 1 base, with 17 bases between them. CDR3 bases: TGTGCCAGTAGTCGTCGCGCGCAGGGTACGAACACTGAAGCTTTCTTT. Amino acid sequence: CASSRRAQGTNTEAFF.

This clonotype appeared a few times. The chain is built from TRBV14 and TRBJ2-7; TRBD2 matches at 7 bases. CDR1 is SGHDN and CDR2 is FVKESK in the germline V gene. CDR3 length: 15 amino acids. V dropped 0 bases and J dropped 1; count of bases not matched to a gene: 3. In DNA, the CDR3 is TGTGCCAGCAGCCAAGAGGGGGGGAATTCCTACGAGCAGTACTTC. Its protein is CASSQEGGNSYEQYF. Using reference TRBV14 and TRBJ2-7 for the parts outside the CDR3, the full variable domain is EAGVTQFPSHSVIEKGQTVTLRCDPISGHDNLYWYRRVMGKEIKFLLHFVKESKQDESGMPNNRFLAERTGGTYSTLKVQPAELEDSGVYFCASSQEGGNSYEQYFGPGTRLTVT.

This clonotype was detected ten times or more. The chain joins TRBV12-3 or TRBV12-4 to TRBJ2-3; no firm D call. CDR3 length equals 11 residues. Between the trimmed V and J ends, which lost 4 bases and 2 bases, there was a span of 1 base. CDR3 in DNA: TGTGCCAGCAGTTACACAGATACGCAGTATTTT. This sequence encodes CASSYTDTQYF.

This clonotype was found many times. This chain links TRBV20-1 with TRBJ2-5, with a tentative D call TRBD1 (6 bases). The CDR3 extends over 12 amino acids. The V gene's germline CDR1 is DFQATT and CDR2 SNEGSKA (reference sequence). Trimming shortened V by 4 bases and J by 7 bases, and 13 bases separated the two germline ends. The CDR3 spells CSAKQGLGTQYF. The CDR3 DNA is TGCAGTGCTAAACAGGGTTTGGGGACCCAGTACTTC.

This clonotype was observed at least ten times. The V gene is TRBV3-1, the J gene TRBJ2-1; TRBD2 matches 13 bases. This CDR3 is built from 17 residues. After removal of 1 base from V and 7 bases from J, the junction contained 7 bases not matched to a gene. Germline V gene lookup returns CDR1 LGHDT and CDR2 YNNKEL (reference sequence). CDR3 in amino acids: CASSQVSSTSGRNEQFF. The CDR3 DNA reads TGTGCCAGCAGCCAAGTCAGCTCGACTAGCGGGAGGAATGAGCAGTTCTTC.

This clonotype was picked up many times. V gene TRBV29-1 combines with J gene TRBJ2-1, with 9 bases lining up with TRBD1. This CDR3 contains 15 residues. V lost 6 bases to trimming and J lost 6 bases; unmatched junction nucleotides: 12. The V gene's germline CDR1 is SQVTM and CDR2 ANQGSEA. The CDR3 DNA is TGCAGCGTACAAACCGGGACAGGGAATGGCAATGAGCAGTTCTTC. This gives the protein CSVQTGTGNGNEQFF.

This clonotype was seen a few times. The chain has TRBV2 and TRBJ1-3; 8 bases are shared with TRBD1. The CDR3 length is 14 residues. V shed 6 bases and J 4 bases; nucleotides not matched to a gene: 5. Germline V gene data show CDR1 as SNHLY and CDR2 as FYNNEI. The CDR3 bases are TGTGCCAGCAGACCCGGGACAGGCGGAAACACCATATATTTT. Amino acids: CASRPGTGGNTIYF.

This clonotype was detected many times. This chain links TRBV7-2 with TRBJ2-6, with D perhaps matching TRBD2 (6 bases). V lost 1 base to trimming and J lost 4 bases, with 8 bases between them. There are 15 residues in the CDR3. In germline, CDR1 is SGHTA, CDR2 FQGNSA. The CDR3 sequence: CASSLGRAGANVLTF. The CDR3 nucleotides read TGTGCCAGCAGCTTAGGGAGGGCAGGGGCCAACGTCCTGACTTTC.

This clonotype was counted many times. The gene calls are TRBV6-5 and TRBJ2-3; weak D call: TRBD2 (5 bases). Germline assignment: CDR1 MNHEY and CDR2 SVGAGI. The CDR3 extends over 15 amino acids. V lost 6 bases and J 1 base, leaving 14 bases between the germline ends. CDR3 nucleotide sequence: TGTGCCAGCAGATATAGCGAATGGGGCACAGATACGCAGTATTTT. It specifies CASRYSEWGTDTQYF.

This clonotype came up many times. CDR3: CASSLEATSKLYNEQFF. The CDR3 coding sequence is TGCGCCAGCAGCTTGGAGGCGACTAGCAAGTTGTACAATGAGCAGTTCTTC. The chain employs TRBV5-1 and TRBJ2-1; TRBD2 matches at 7 bases. Germline CDR1 and CDR2: SGHRS and YFSETQ. Trimming cost V 0 bases and J 4 bases; bases outside gene matches: 10. The CDR3 has 17 residues.

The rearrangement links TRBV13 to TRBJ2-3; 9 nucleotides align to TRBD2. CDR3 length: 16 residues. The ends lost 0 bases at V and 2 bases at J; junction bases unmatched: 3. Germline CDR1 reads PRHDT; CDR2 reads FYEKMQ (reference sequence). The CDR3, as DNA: TGTGCCAGCAGCTTAGGGAGCGGGGGGAACACAGATACGCAGTATTTT. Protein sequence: CASSLGSGGNTDTQYF.